Sequencing of this T cell receptor (beta chain) was carried out in a study of blood T cell repertoires in COVID-19. About the research overall: Acute and convalescent COVID-19 samples came from the United States, Italy and Spain.

The CDR3 loop spans 13 amino acids. Trimming cost V 4 bases and J 4 bases; bases outside gene matches: 4. CDR1 is SGHRS and CDR2 is YFSETQ in the germline V gene. The participants were between about 18 and 89 years old and came from roughly 24 US areas. Contact with a PCR-confirmed or clinician-diagnosed COVID-19 case occurred within 2 weeks of entry. Generated by immunoSEQ multiplex PCR, the TCRdb table keeps only in-frame clones and is missing some. The sample consists of under 400,000 clones, 88% of them appearing once. The table lists this clone with a count of one. The chain links TRBV5-1 to TRBJ1-1, with 7 bases lining up with TRBD1. The sequenced sample was PBMCs or T cells enriched from blood (not recorded which). The clonotype was recovered from a woman in her twenties or thirties who had been exposed to COVID-19. The CDR3 loop reads CASSTGVGTEAFF. The CDR3 DNA reads as TGCGCCAGCAGCACAGGGGTGGGCACTGAAGCTTTCTTT.